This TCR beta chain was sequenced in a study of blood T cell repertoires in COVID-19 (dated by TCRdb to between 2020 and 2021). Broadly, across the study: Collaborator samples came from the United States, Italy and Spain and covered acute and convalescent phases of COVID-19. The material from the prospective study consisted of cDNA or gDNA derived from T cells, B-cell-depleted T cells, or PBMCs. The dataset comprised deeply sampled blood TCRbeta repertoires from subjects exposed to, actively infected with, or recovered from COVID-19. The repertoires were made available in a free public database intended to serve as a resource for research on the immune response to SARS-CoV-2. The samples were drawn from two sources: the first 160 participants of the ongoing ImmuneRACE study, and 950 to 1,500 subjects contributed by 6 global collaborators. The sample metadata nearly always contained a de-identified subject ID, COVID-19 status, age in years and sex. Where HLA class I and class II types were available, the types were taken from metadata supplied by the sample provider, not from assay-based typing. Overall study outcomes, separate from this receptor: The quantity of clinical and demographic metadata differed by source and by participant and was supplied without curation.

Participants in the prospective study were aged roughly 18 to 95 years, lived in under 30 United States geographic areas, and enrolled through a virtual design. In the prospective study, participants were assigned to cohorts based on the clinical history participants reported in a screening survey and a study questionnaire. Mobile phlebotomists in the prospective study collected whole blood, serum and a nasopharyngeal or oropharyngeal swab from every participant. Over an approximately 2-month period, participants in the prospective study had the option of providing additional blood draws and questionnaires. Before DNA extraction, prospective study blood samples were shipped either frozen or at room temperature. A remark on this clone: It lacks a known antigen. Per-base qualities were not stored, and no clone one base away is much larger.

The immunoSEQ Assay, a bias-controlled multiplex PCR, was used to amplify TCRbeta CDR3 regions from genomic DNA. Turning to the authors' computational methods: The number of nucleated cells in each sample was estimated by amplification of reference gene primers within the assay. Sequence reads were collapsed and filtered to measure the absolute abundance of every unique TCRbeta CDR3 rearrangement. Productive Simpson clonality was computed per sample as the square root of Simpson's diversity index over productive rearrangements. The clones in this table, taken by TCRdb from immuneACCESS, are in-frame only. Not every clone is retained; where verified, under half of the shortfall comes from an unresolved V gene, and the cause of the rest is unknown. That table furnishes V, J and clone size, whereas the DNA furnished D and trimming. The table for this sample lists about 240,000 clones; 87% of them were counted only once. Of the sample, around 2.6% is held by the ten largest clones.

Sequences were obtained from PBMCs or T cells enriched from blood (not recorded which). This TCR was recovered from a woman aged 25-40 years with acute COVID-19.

The nucleotide sequence is TGTGCCAGCAGCTTAGGGACATATAATCAGCCCCAGCATTTT. Its coded protein is CASSLGTYNQPQHF. The V and J segments used are TRBV7-2 and TRBJ1-5; TRBD1 is a possible D gene, resting on 5 matching bases. The germline V gene provides CDR1 SGHTA and CDR2 FQGNSA. Cut back by 1 base and 4 bases, the V and J ends lie 8 bases apart. The CDR3 has 14 amino acids, counting the end cysteine and phenylalanine. The retained sequence is limited to the CDR3, 42 bases, with the frame set at the first base. Full variable domain (CDR3 extended with the reference TRBV7-2 and TRBJ1-5 proteins): GAGVSQSPSNKVTEKGKDVELRCDPISGHTALYWYRQSLGQGLEFLIYFQGNSAPDKSGLPSDRFSAERTGGSVSTLTIQRTQQEDSAVYLCASSLGTYNQPQHFGDGTRLSIL.